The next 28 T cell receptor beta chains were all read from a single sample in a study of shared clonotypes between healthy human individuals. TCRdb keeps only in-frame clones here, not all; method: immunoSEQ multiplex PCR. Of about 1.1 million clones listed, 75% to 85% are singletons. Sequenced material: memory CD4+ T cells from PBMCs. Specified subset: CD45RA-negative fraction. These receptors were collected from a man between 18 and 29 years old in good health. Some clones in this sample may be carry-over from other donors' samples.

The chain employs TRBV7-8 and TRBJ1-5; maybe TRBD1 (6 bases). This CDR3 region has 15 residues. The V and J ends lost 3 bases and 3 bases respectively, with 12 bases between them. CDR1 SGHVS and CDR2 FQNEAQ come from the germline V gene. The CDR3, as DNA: TGTGCCAGCAGCTTGCAAACAGGGATCAATCAGCCCCAGCATTTT. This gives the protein CASSLQTGINQPQHF.

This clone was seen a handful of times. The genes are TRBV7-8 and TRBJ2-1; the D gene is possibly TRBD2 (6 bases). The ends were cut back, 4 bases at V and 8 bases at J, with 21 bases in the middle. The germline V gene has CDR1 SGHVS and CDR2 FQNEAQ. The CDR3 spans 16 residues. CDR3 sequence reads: CASSSIGTGVSDEQFF. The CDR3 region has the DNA TGTGCCAGCAGCTCAATCGGGACGGGAGTATCCGATGAGCAGTTCTTC.

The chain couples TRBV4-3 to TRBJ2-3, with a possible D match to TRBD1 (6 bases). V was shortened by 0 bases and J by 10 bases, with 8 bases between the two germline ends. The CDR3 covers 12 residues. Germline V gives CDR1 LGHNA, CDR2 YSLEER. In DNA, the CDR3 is TGCGCCAGCAGCCAAGAGCAGGGGTCGCAGTATTTT. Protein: CASSQEQGSQYF.

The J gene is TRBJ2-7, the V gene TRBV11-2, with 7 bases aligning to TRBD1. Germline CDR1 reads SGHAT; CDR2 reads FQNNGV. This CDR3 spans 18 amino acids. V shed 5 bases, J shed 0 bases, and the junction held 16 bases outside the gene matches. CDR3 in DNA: TGTGCCAGCAGCCCCCGGACCTACATTCGGGACAGCTCCTACGAGCAGTACTTC. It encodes CASSPRTYIRDSSYEQYF.

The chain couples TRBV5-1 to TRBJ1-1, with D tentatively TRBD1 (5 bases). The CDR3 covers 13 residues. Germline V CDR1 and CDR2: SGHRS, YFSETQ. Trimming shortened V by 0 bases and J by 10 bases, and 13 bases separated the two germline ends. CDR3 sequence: CASSLEFGAGAFF. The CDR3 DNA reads TGCGCCAGCAGCTTGGAGTTTGGGGCAGGAGCTTTCTTT.

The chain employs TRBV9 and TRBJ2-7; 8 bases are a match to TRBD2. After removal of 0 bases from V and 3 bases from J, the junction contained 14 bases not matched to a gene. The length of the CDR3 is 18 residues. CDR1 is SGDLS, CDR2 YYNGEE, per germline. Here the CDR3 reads CASSVVARGTGGSYEQYF. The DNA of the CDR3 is TGTGCCAGCAGCGTAGTAGCCCGGGGGACGGGGGGGAGCTACGAGCAGTACTTC.

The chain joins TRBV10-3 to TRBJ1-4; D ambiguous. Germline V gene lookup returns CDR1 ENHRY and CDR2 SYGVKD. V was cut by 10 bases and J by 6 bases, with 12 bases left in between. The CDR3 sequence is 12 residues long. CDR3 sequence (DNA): TGTGCCACGGCGGGAGCTCATGAAAAACTGTTTTTT. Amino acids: CATAGAHEKLFF.

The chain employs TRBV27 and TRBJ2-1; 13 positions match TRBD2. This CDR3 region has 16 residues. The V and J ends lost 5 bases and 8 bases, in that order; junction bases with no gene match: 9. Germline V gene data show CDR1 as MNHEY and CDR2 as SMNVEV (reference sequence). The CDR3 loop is CASSISGTSGTHEQFF. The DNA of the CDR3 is TGTGCCAGCAGTATCTCCGGGACTAGCGGGACCCATGAGCAGTTCTTC.

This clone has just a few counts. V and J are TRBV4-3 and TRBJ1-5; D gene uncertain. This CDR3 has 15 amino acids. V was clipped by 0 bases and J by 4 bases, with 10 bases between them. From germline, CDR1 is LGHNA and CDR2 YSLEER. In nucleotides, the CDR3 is TGCGCCAGCAGCCAAGACCTAGCGCATAATCAGCCCCAGCATTTT. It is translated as CASSQDLAHNQPQHF.

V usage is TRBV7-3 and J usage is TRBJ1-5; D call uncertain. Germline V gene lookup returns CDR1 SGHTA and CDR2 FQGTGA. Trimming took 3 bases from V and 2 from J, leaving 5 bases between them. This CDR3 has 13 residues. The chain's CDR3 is CASSLDGNQPQHF. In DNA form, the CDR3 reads TGTGCCAGCAGCTTGGACGGCAATCAGCCCCAGCATTTT.

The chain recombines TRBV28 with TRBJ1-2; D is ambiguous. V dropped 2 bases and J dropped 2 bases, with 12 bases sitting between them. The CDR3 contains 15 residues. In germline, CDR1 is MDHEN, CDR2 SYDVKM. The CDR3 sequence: CASSLVGMENYGYTF. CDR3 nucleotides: TGTGCCAGCAGTTTAGTAGGGATGGAGAACTATGGCTACACCTTC.

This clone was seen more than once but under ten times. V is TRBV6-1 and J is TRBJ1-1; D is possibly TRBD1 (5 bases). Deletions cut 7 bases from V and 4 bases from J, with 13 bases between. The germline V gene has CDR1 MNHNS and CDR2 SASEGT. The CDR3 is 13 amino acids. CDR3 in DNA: TGTGCCAGCACTTACCTTGGGGGCACTGAAGCTTTCTTT. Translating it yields CASTYLGGTEAFF.

The CDR3 protein is CASSLAGYSNQPQHF. CDR3 nucleotides: TGCGCCAGCAGCTTGGCTGGGTATAGCAATCAGCCCCAGCATTTT. This chain connects TRBV5-1 to TRBJ1-5, with D uncertain. The CDR3 consists of 15 residues. Germline assignment: CDR1 SGHRS and CDR2 YFSETQ. Trimming shortened V by 0 bases and J by 0 bases, and 7 bases separated the two germline ends.

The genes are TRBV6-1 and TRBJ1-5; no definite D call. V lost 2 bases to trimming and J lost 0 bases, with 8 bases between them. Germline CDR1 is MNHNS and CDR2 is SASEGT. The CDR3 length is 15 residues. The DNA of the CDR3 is TGTGCCAGCAGTGAAAAGGACGGTAGCAATCAGCCCCAGCATTTT. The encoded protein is CASSEKDGSNQPQHF.

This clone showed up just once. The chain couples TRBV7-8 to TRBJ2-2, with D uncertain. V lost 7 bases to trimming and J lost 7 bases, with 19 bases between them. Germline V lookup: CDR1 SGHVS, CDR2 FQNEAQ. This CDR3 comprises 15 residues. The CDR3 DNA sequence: TGTGCCAGCACTTTGATGGGTGGCGCACACGGGGAGCTGTTTTTT. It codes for CASTLMGGAHGELFF.

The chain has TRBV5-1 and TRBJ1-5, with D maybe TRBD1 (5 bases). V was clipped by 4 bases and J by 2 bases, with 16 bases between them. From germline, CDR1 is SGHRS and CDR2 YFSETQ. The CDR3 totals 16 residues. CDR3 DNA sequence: TGCGCCAGCAGCCTGGACGGGAGGGGTGGCAATCAGCCCCAGCATTTT. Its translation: CASSLDGRGGNQPQHF. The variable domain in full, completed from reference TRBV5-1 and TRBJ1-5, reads KAGVTQTPRYLIKTRGQQVTLSCSPISGHRSVSWYQQTPGQGLQFLFEYFSETQRNKGNFPGRFSGRQFSNSRSEMNVSTLELGDSALYLCASSLDGRGGNQPQHFGDGTRLSIL.

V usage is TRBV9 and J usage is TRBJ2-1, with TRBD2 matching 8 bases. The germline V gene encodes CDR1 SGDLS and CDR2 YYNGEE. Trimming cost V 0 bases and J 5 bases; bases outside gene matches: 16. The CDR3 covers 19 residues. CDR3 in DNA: TGTGCCAGCAGCGTAGCGGCGGCGGCCGGGACTAGAGCCCACAATGAGCAGTTCTTC. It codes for CASSVAAAAGTRAHNEQFF.

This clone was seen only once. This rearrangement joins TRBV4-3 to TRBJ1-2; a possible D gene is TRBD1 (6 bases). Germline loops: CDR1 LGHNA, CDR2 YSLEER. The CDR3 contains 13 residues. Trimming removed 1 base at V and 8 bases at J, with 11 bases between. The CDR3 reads CASSQARGYGYTF. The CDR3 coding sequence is TGCGCCAGCAGCCAAGCCAGGGGTTACGGCTACACCTTC.

The CDR3 DNA sequence: TGTGCCAGCAGTCTCCGGCCCCTTAGAGCCTACAATGAGCAGTTCTTC. As protein: CASSLRPLRAYNEQFF. V usage is TRBV28 and J usage is TRBJ2-1; D is ambiguous. The CDR3 is 16 residues long. CDR1 MDHEN and CDR2 SYDVKM come from the germline V gene. Trimming left V 5 bases short and J 2 bases short, with 16 bases between.

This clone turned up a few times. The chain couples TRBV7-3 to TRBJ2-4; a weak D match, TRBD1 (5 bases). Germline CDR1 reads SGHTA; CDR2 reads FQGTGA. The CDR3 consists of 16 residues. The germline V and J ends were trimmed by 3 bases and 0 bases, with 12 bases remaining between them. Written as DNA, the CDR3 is TGTGCCAGCAGCTTCAGGGTTAGCCTAGCCAAAAACATTCAGTACTTC. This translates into CASSFRVSLAKNIQYF.

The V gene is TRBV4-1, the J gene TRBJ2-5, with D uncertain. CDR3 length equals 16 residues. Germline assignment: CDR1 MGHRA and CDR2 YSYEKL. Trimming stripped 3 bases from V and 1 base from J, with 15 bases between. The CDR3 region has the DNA TGCGCCAGCAGCCAGCAGACACCAGCGCCCCAAGAGACCCAGTACTTC. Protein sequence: CASSQQTPAPQETQYF.

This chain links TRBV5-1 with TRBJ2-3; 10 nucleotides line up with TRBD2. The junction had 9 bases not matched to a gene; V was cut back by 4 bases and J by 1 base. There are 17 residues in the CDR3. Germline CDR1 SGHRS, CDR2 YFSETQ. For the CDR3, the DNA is TGCGCCAGCAGCGAGGGAATTGGGACTAGCGGCACAGATACGCAGTATTTT. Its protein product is CASSEGIGTSGTDTQYF.

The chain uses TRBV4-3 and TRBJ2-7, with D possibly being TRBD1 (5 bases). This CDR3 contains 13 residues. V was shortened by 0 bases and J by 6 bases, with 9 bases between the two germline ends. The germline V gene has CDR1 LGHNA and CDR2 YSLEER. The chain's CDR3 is CASSQDPGFEQYF. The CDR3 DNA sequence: TGCGCCAGCAGCCAAGATCCAGGGTTCGAGCAGTACTTC.

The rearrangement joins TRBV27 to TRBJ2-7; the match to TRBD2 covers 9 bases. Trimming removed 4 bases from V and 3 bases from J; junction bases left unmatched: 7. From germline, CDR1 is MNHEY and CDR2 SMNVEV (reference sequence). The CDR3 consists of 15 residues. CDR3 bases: TGTGCCAGCAGTTCCAAGGCTAGCGGGATCTACGAGCAGTACTTC. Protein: CASSSKASGIYEQYF.

CDR3: CASSSRDRGTEAFF. CDR3 bases: TGTGCCAGTAGTTCCCGGGACAGGGGCACTGAAGCTTTCTTT. The V gene is TRBV19, the J gene TRBJ1-1; TRBD1 matches 10 bases. The trim removed 5 bases at V and 4 bases at J, leaving 4 bases unmatched. Germline CDR1 and CDR2: LNHDA and SQIVND (reference sequence). This CDR3 region has 14 residues.

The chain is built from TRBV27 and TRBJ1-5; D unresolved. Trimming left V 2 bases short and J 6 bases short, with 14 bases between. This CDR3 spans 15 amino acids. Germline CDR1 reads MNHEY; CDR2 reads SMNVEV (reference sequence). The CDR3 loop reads CASSLMGAPFQPQHF. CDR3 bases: TGTGCCAGCAGTTTAATGGGAGCTCCTTTTCAGCCCCAGCATTTT.

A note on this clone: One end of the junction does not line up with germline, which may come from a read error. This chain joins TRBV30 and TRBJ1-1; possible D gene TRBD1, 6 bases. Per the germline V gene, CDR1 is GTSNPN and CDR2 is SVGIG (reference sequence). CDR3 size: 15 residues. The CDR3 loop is CAWSAGRAGDTEASF. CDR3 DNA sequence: TGTGCCTGGAGTGCAGGTAGAGCCGGGGACACTGAAGCTTCCTTT.

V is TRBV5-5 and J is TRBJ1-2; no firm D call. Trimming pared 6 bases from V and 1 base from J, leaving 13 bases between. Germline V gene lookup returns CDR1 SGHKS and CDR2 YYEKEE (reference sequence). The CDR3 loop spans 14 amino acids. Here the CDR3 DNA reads TGTGCCAGCAATACTGGCCCGAATAACTATGGCTACACCTTC. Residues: CASNTGPNNYGYTF.